Each of the 7 T cell receptor beta chains below was sequenced from the same sample in a study of spatial heterogeneity in lung cancer. Study-wide findings and caveats: One measure, the expanded intratumoral alpha and beta TCR count, tracked tumor mutation counts.

TCRdb processed the 5' RACE reads anew with MiXCR; each CDR3 protein has one entry. The repertoire holds 13,000 or so distinct CDR3 sequences, with 5.6% as singletons. Their antigen targets remain unknown. As to time point: sample taken at primary tumor resection. Source: lung tumor tissue, taken at surgery. All receptors come from a female donor with early-stage non-small cell lung cancer.

This clonotype counts as medium-sized. This beta chain is a stray read from a library made for alpha chains; its abundance is not meaningful. J is TRBJ2-1 and V is TRBV10-3, with D tentatively TRBD1 or TRBD2 (5 bases each). This CDR3 region has 16 residues. With 7 bases removed from V and 0 bases from J, the gap between germline ends came to 16 bases. The germline CDR1 and CDR2 sequences are ENHRY and SYGVKD. CDR3 amino acids: CAINALGDHSYNEQFF. The CDR3 DNA reads TGTGCCATCAACGCCCTCGGGGACCACTCCTACAATGAGCAGTTCTTC.

This clonotype was seen at least ten times. Within a library made for alpha chains, this beta chain is off target, and its count is uninformative. The genes are TRBV6-5 and TRBJ2-6; D not resolved. Germline V gene lookup returns CDR1 MNHEY and CDR2 SVGAGI. Deletions cut 6 bases from V and 3 bases from J, with 12 bases between. The CDR3 consists of 15 residues. The CDR3 nucleotides are TGTGCCAGCAGACAAAGGGTGTTTGGGGCCAACGTCCTGACTTTC. Translated: CASRQRVFGANVLTF.

A note on this clonotype: Since it is a stray read in a library aimed at alpha chains, this beta chain has a size that is not meaningful. The chain carries TRBV12-3 or TRBV12-4 and TRBJ2-5, with TRBD2 matching over 8 bases. J gave up 5 bases and V 1 base, and 12 bases lay outside the gene matches. CDR3 length equals 17 residues. The CDR3: CASSLGLARPPRETQYF. CDR3 in DNA: TGTGCCAGCAGTTTAGGACTAGCGCGGCCACCCCGGGAGACCCAGTACTTC.

This clonotype was counted many times. The library was prepared for alpha chains; this beta chain is a stray read, so its frequency means little. The chain employs TRBV7-2 and TRBJ1-2, with a tentative D call TRBD1 (6 bases). Germline V lookup: CDR1 SGHTA, CDR2 FQGNSA. The ends were cut back, 2 bases at V and 0 bases at J, with 16 bases in the middle. The CDR3 extends over 17 amino acids. The CDR3 coding sequence is TGTGCCAGCAGCTTAAGGGGGAGGACCTTATCTAACTATGGCTACACCTTC. It specifies CASSLRGRTLSNYGYTF.

This clonotype appeared many times. As an off-target read in a library built for alpha chains, this beta chain has a frequency of little significance. The chain couples TRBV2 to TRBJ2-2; D is unclear. The V end was cut by 6 bases, the J end by 6 bases, with 14 bases between. The CDR3 runs 14 residues. Germline V CDR1 and CDR2: SNHLY, FYNNEI. CDR3 sequence (DNA): TGTGCCAGCAGACCTTCTAGAGTTGCCGGGGAGCTGTTTTTT. Its protein is CASRPSRVAGELFF. The full variable domain, in which reference TRBV2 and TRBJ2-2 provide the parts outside the CDR3, is EPEVTQTPSHQVTQMGQEVILRCVPISNHLYFYWYRQILGQKVEFLVSFYNNEISEKSEIFDDQFSVERPDGSNFTLKIRSTKLEDSAMYFCASRPSRVAGELFFGEGSRLTVL.

Concerning this clonotype itself: This beta chain appears as a stray read in a library generated for alpha chains; its size is not informative. The V gene is TRBV12-3 or TRBV12-4, the J gene TRBJ2-4; 7 nucleotides align to TRBD1. CDR3 length equals 15 residues. Trimming at V came to 1 base and at J to 9 bases, leaving 9 bases not matched to a gene. The CDR3 spells CASSLGEGGYGIQYF. As DNA, the CDR3 is TGTGCCAGCAGTTTAGGGGAAGGGGGCTATGGCATTCAGTACTTC.

This clonotype was seen many times. Within a library made for alpha chains, this beta chain is off target, and its count is uninformative. The chain uses TRBV12-3 or TRBV12-4 and TRBJ2-2; D unresolved. The CDR3 has 11 amino acids. V lost 7 bases to trimming and J lost 8 bases, with 8 bases between them. CDR3 nucleotides: TGTGCCAGCACAAGTTGGGGGGAGCTGTTTTTT. Protein product: CASTSWGELFF.